This TCR beta chain was profiled in a study of blood T cell repertoires in COVID-19 (dated by TCRdb to about 2020). For the wider study: Samples from collaborators originated in the United States, Italy and Spain and spanned both the acute and convalescent phases of COVID-19. The prospective study material was composed of cDNA or gDNA derived from T cells, B-cell-depleted T cells, or PBMCs. Subjects who had been exposed to COVID-19, were actively infected with it, or had recovered from it provided the deeply sampled blood TCRbeta repertoires that made up the dataset. The repertoires were made available in a free public database intended to serve as a resource for research on the immune response to SARS-CoV-2. The samples were drawn from the first 160 participants of the ongoing ImmuneRACE study and from some 1,300 subjects provided by 6 global collaborators. The sample metadata nearly always contained a de-identified subject ID, COVID-19 status, age in years and sex. Where available, HLA class I and class II types were obtained from metadata supplied by the sample provider rather than from assay-based typing. Points the paper makes about the study in general: The quantity of clinical and demographic metadata differed by source and by participant and was supplied without curation.

V is cut by 5 bases and J by 1 base, and the space between the germline ends is 14 bases. The CDR1 and CDR2 encoded by the germline V gene (reference sequence) are LNHDA and SQIVND. The CDR3 sequence holds 15 residues, the cysteine and phenylalanine included. CDR3 DNA is the only sequence kept; it has 45 bases, read in frame from the first base. As for this clone: Its cognate antigen has yet to be identified. Nothing much larger sits one base from this clone, and base qualities are not available.

TCRbeta CDR3 regions were amplified from genomic DNA by means of the immunoSEQ Assay, a bias-controlled multiplex PCR. Processing in the source paper ran as follows. Within the assay, amplification of reference gene primers was used to estimate how many nucleated cells each sample contained. To quantify the absolute abundance of each unique TCRbeta CDR3 rearrangement, sequence reads were collapsed and filtered. For each sample, productive Simpson clonality was calculated as the square root of Simpson's diversity index across productive rearrangements. The table was pulled from immuneACCESS by TCRdb, which kept in-frame rearrangements only. Such tables lose some clones; where checked, under half of the loss comes from unresolved V genes, and the rest has no known cause. That table supplies the V and J calls and clone size; D and trimming were determined from the DNA. Across this sample there are under 250,000 clones, with approximately 81% seen only once. About 3.9% of the sample is taken by the ten largest.

The collaborating institutions used their own protocols to collect whole blood in K2EDTA tubes. For TCRbeta analysis, collaborators shipped samples in one of three forms: frozen whole blood, isolated PBMCs, or DNA extracted from either of those sample types. The TCR was taken from a woman older than 75 with acute or convalescent COVID-19. Sequenced sample: peripheral blood. The sequence links TRBV19 to TRBJ1-1; the D gene cannot be named for sure. The CDR3 is CASSVGGSENTEAFF. The sequenced DNA: TGTGCCAGTAGTGTCGGCGGGTCCGAGAACACTGAAGCTTTCTTT.